By sample share, the clone carrying this T cell receptor (beta chain) is medium-sized. Its antigen is unidentified. The data belong to a study of T-cell memory formation after mild COVID-19. Study at large: The study found TCR clusters largely donor specific. Broader study findings: Second-wave clones peaking on day 37 lacked confirmed SARS-CoV-2 specificity. Clones shrinking from day 15 to 85 showed even CD4/CD8 mixes; later expanders tilted CD4+.

Trimming took 5 bases from V and 2 from J; bases not matched to a gene: 4. The CDR3 is made up of 13 amino acids. Germline V lookup: CDR1 DFQATT, CDR2 SNEGSKA (reference sequence). From 5'RACE with constant-segment primers came TCR alpha and TCR beta cDNA libraries that carried sample barcodes and UMIs. Using its own MiXCR run on the 5' RACE reads, TCRdb lists one record per CDR3 protein. Here the sample spans some 13,000 distinct CDR3 sequences, more than 10% being singletons. The V and J genes are TRBV20-1 and TRBJ2-7, with 9 bases fitting TRBD1. Sequenced material: PBMCs or a T cell subset sorted from them (not recorded which). The TCR sequence derives from an adult woman who had mild COVID-19 (a few samples of this study predate the infection). Cell type and time point are not known. This CDR3 is CSAGQGTAYEQYF. CDR3 bases: TGCAGTGCTGGACAGGGGACAGCCTACGAGCAGTACTTC.